Here is one T cell receptor beta chain with its context. The data are from a study of blood T cell repertoires in COVID-19. The CDR3 has 15 residues. Germline V lookup: CDR1 ENHRY, CDR2 SYGVKD. J was trimmed by 0 bases and V by 6 bases; bases with no gene match: 7. TCRdb keeps only in-frame clones here, not all; method: immunoSEQ multiplex PCR. The data contain some 250,000 clones, nearly 90% of them seen just once; the ten biggest clones take up about 4%. The sample comprised PBMCs or T cells enriched from blood (not recorded which). This chain joins TRBV10-3 and TRBJ1-1; 7 bases are shared with TRBD1. This receptor was taken from a woman in her thirties with acute COVID-19. The CDR3 region is CAISEWGQMNTEAFF. The CDR3 DNA reads as TGTGCCATCAGCGAATGGGGACAGATGAACACTGAAGCTTTCTTT.